The next 20 T cell receptor beta chains were all read from a single sample in a study of T cell responses to AZD1222 COVID-19 vaccine. This table comes from immunoSEQ multiplex PCR, and its TCRdb copy is limited to in-frame clones, with some not included. The table lists more than 110,000 clones, roughly 88% of them singletons. Specimen: peripheral blood, collected on day 0 of AZD1222 vaccination. The origin of the receptors is an adult in good health.

This clone was observed a single time. The chain employs TRBV11-2 and TRBJ2-7; either TRBD1 or TRBD2 may fit D (5 bases each). The CDR3 sequence is 13 residues long. The V gene lost 3 bases and the J gene lost 2 bases, with 8 bases spanning the gap. Germline CDR1 and CDR2: SGHAT and FQNNGV. In nucleotides, the CDR3 is TGTGCCAGCAGCTTGGGGGATCCCTACGAGCAGTACTTC. Encoded protein: CASSLGDPYEQYF.

V is TRBV18 and J is TRBJ2-3; 7 bases are shared with TRBD1. CDR3 length: 15 amino acids. Germline CDR1 reads KGHSH; CDR2 reads LQKENI. Unmatched junction bases numbered 6, after V lost 2 bases and J lost 4 bases. The CDR3 DNA follows: TGTGCCAGCTCACCAAGGGGGCTCGATGCAGATACGCAGTATTTT. This sequence encodes CASSPRGLDADTQYF.

On this clone itself: Other DNA variants within this sample encode the same CDR3. The J gene is TRBJ1-3, the V gene TRBV6-5; D not resolved. The ends were cut back, 2 bases at V and 2 bases at J, with 7 bases in the middle. This CDR3 is 14 amino acids long. The V gene's germline CDR1 is MNHEY and CDR2 SVGAGI. CDR3 sequence reads: CASSYGGTGNTIYF. The CDR3, as DNA: TGTGCCAGCAGTTACGGAGGGACTGGAAACACCATATATTTT.

This clone was picked up one time. The genes are TRBV5-5 and TRBJ2-7; D is unclear. Germline CDR1 SGHKS, CDR2 YYEKEE (reference sequence). Trimming left V 0 bases short and J 6 bases short, with 4 bases between. This CDR3 has 11 residues. The CDR3 sequence: CASSLEAEQYF. CDR3 coding DNA: TGTGCCAGCAGCTTGGAGGCCGAGCAGTACTTC.

The chain has TRBV19 and TRBJ1-5; TRBD1 matches at 9 bases. V gave up 3 bases and J gave up 1 base; unmatched junction bases: 4. Germline CDR1 is LNHDA and CDR2 is SQIVND (reference sequence). The CDR3 runs to 16 residues. This CDR3 is CASSITGQGSNQPQHF. The CDR3 nucleotides read TGTGCCAGTAGTATTACGGGACAGGGAAGCAATCAGCCCCAGCATTTT. The whole variable domain, remainder taken from reference TRBV19 and TRBJ1-5, is DGGITQSPKYLFRKEGQNVTLSCEQNLNHDAMYWYRQDPGQGLRLIYYSQIVNDFQKGDIAEGYSVSREKKESFPLTVTSAQKNPTAFYLCASSITGQGSNQPQHFGDGTRLSIL.

The chain recombines TRBV7-2 with TRBJ2-2; 9 nucleotides line up with TRBD2. V dropped 4 bases and J dropped 1; count of bases not matched to a gene: 4. CDR1 and CDR2 from the germline V gene are SGHTA and FQGNSA. The CDR3 consists of 16 residues. The CDR3 sequence is CASSSSGMKNTGELFF. In DNA, the CDR3 is TGTGCCAGCAGCTCTAGCGGGATGAAGAACACCGGGGAGCTGTTTTTT. Full variable domain (remainder filled in from reference TRBV7-2 and TRBJ2-2): GAGVSQSPSNKVTEKGKDVELRCDPISGHTALYWYRQSLGQGLEFLIYFQGNSAPDKSGLPSDRFSAERTGGSVSTLTIQRTQQEDSAVYLCASSSSGMKNTGELFFGEGSRLTVL.

This chain joins TRBV6-5 and TRBJ1-6; D is undetermined. From germline, CDR1 is MNHEY and CDR2 SVGAGI. V dropped 4 bases and J dropped 7 bases, with 5 bases sitting between them. The CDR3 consists of 12 residues. CDR3 DNA sequence: TGTGCCAGCAGTTCCTCGAATTCACCCCTCCACTTT. It specifies CASSSSNSPLHF.

V is TRBV9 and J is TRBJ2-7, with unresolved D. The germline V and J ends were trimmed by 3 bases and 4 bases, with 20 bases remaining between them. This CDR3 contains 16 residues. Germline V gene lookup returns CDR1 SGDLS and CDR2 YYNGEE. The CDR3 DNA is TGTGCCAGCAGCGCCTCCCTGGGGTCTGGGGAATACGAGCAGTACTTC. This translates into CASSASLGSGEYEQYF. The whole variable domain, remainder taken from reference TRBV9 and TRBJ2-7, is DSGVTQTPKHLITATGQRVTLRCSPRSGDLSVYWYQQSLDQGLQFLIQYYNGEERAKGNILERFSAQQFPDLHSELNLSSLELGDSALYFCASSASLGSGEYEQYFGPGTRLTVT.

The chain couples TRBV4-2 to TRBJ1-4; no reliable D call. CDR1 LGHNA and CDR2 YNFKEQ come from the germline V gene. Trimming removed 0 bases at V and 8 bases at J, with 19 bases between. This CDR3 region has 17 residues. The CDR3 DNA is TGTGCCAGCAGCCAAGAGGAGGGAGGAAATCTCTCGGAAAAACTGTTTTTT. Translation: CASSQEEGGNLSEKLFF.

This CDR3 is CASSKRPGGETQYF. DNA of the CDR3: TGTGCCAGCAGCAAGCGACCCGGAGGAGAGACCCAGTACTTC. The chain is built from TRBV11-2 and TRBJ2-5; D is possibly TRBD2 (5 bases). CDR1 SGHAT and CDR2 FQNNGV come from the germline V gene. CDR3 size: 14 residues. Trimming took off 5 bases at V and 4 bases at J, with 14 bases between the two ends.

In nucleotides, the CDR3 is TGTGCCAGCAGCTTAGGCGTGTACGGGGAAGTAAACTATGGCTACACCTTC. Translated, it gives CASSLGVYGEVNYGYTF. The rearrangement links TRBV11-2 to TRBJ1-2; D is unclear. Per germline, CDR1 SGHAT and CDR2 FQNNGV. The length of the CDR3 is 17 residues. V lost 1 base, J lost 2 bases, and 17 bases lay in between. Full variable domain (remainder filled in from reference TRBV11-2 and TRBJ1-2): EAGVAQSPRYKIIEKRQSVAFWCNPISGHATLYWYQQILGQGPKLLIQFQNNGVVDDSQLPKDRFSAERLKGVDSTLKIQPAKLEDSAVYLCASSLGVYGEVNYGYTFGSGTRLTVV.

V gene TRBV3-1 (or the pseudogene TRBV3-2) combines with J gene TRBJ1-5; D unclear. V lost 2 bases and J 6 bases, leaving 5 bases between the germline ends. Germline V gene lookup returns CDR1 LGHDT and CDR2 YNNKEL (reference sequence). This CDR3 has 12 residues. For the CDR3, the DNA is TGTGCCAGCAGCCAACGGGGTCAGCCCCAGCATTTT. Amino acids: CASSQRGQPQHF.

V and J are TRBV4-1 and TRBJ1-5; tentative D call: TRBD1 (5 bases). Germline CDR1 is MGHRA and CDR2 is YSYEKL. This CDR3 spans 16 amino acids. V shed 3 bases and J shed 9 bases, with 21 bases lying between them. CDR3 nucleotide sequence: TGCGCCAGCAGCCAGGGTACCCGGGACGCCCTTGGGCCCCAGCATTTT. Amino acids: CASSQGTRDALGPQHF.

The V call is TRBV2, the J call TRBJ2-7; D tentatively fits TRBD1 or TRBD2 (5 bases each). The CDR3 is 11 residues long. The V gene lost 3 bases and the J gene lost 6 bases, with 6 bases spanning the gap. Germline V gene data show CDR1 as SNHLY and CDR2 as FYNNEI. In nucleotides, the CDR3 is TGTGCCAGCAGTGAGAGGGGCGAGCAGTACTTC. Its translation is CASSERGEQYF.

The chain links TRBV21-1 to TRBJ2-7; TRBD1, the table's D call, lacks a check against the DNA. TRBV21-1 is annotated as a pseudogene. This CDR3 is 14 amino acids long. CDR3 residues: CASSIRDRSHEQYF. CDR3 DNA: TGTGCCAGCAGCATCCGGGACAGGTCCCACGAGCAGTACTTC.

The rearrangement links TRBV19 to TRBJ2-5, with a tentative D call TRBD1 (6 bases). Deletions cut 6 bases from V and 5 bases from J, with 10 bases between. Germline assignment: CDR1 LNHDA and CDR2 SQIVND (reference sequence). The CDR3 length is 12 residues. The CDR3 region has the DNA TGTGCCAGTAGAACAGGGTCGGAGACCCAGTACTTC. Protein product: CASRTGSETQYF.

This chain joins TRBV19 and TRBJ1-2, with 8 bases aligning to TRBD1. Germline-derived CDR1 and CDR2 are LNHDA and SQIVND (reference sequence). With 6 bases clipped from V and 2 bases from J, the junction kept 11 bases outside the gene matches. This CDR3 is 16 amino acids long. CDR3 amino acids: CASSPAEWTGNYGYTF. The CDR3, as DNA: TGTGCCAGTAGCCCTGCCGAATGGACAGGGAACTATGGCTACACCTTC.

This clone has just one count. The CDR3 sequence: CASSPRDRNSPLHF. For the CDR3, the DNA is TGTGCCAGCAGTCCGAGGGACAGAAATTCACCCCTCCACTTT. The V call is TRBV11-2, the J call TRBJ1-6; 7 nucleotides align to TRBD1. Per the germline V gene, CDR1 is SGHAT and CDR2 is FQNNGV. CDR3 length: 14 amino acids. With V trimmed by 6 bases and J by 7 bases, 6 bases remained unmatched.

The rearrangement uses TRBV27 and TRBJ1-1, with D possibly being TRBD1 (5 bases). CDR3 size: 13 residues. The germline CDR1 and CDR2 sequences are MNHEY and SMNVEV (reference sequence). The ends were cut back, 3 bases at V and 10 bases at J, with 15 bases in the middle. In nucleotides, the CDR3 is TGTGCCAGCAGTTTTAGGGGACCCGTCGGAGCTTTCTTT. It encodes CASSFRGPVGAFF.

This chain links TRBV4-1 with TRBJ1-4, with D possibly being TRBD1 (5 bases). This CDR3 has 14 amino acids. V lost 1 base to trimming and J lost 7 bases, with 10 bases between them. Germline-derived CDR1 and CDR2 are MGHRA and YSYEKL. The CDR3 DNA is TGCGCCAGCAGCCAAGCTTCAGGGACTGAAAAACTGTTTTTT. Translated, it gives CASSQASGTEKLFF.